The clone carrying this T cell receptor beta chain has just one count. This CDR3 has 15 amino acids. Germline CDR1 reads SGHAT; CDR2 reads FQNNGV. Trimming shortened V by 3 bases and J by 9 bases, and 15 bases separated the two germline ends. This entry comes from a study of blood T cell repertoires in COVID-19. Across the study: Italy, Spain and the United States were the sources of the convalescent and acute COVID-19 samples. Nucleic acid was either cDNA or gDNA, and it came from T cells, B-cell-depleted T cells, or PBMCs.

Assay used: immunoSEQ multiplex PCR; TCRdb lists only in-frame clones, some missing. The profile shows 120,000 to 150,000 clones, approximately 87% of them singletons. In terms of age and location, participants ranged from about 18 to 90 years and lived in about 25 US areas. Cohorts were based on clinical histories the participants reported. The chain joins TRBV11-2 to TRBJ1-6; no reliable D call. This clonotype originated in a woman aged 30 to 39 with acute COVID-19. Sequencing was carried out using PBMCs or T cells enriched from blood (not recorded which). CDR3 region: CASSFSDLTASPLHF. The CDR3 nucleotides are TGTGCCAGCAGCTTTAGCGACCTTACAGCTTCACCCCTCCACTTT.